These 22 T cell receptor beta chains were all obtained from the same sample, sequenced in a study of blood T cell repertoires in COVID-19. Sequenced by immunoSEQ multiplex PCR; TCRdb stores in-frame clones only, minus some. The table lists roughly 120,000 clones, 70% to 90% of them singletons. The specimen sequenced was peripheral blood. These receptors were obtained from a man in his forties or fifties with acute or convalescent COVID-19.

The rearrangement joins TRBV7-2 to TRBJ2-5; 11 bases fit TRBD2. Germline V gives CDR1 SGHTA, CDR2 FQGNSA. The CDR3 covers 19 residues. With V trimmed by 2 bases and J by 5 bases, 16 bases remained unmatched. The CDR3 DNA sequence: TGTGCCAGCAGCTTAAGAGAAATGACTAGCGGGAAGAGGGTCGAGACCCAGTACTTC. Translation: CASSLREMTSGKRVETQYF.

CDR3 sequence: CASSHWRTTNEQFF. DNA for the CDR3: TGTGCCAGCAGCCACTGGAGGACTACTAATGAGCAGTTCTTC. The rearrangement links TRBV3-1 (or the pseudogene TRBV3-2) to TRBJ2-1; a weak D match, TRBD2 (6 bases). Trimming stripped 3 bases from V and 7 bases from J, with 13 bases between. This CDR3 is built from 14 residues. In germline, CDR1 is LGHDT, CDR2 YNNKEL (reference sequence).

This rearrangement joins TRBV5-4 to TRBJ1-2, with a possible D match to TRBD1 (6 bases). The CDR3 has 16 amino acids. The V gene's germline CDR1 is SGHNT and CDR2 YYREEE (reference sequence). Trimming pared 1 base from V and 0 bases from J, leaving 13 bases between. The chain's CDR3 is CASSLRGGLANYGYTF. The DNA for the CDR3 is TGTGCCAGCAGCTTGAGGGGGGGGTTAGCTAACTATGGCTACACCTTC.

The chain carries TRBV28 and TRBJ2-7, with D possibly matching TRBD2 (5 bases). V was trimmed by 10 bases and J by 1 base, leaving 14 bases between them. Germline loops: CDR1 MDHEN, CDR2 SYDVKM. The CDR3 is made up of 13 amino acids. CDR3 nucleotides: TGTGCCACCAGGCACGGGATTTCCTACGAGCAGTACTTC. Protein product: CATRHGISYEQYF.

The V gene is TRBV19, the J gene TRBJ1-1, with unresolved D. Germline V lookup: CDR1 LNHDA, CDR2 SQIVND (reference sequence). The CDR3 contains 14 residues. The V end lost 1 base, the J end lost 0 bases, and 6 bases lay between the germline ends. CDR3 sequence (DNA): TGTGCCAGTAGTATAGGAGCCATGAACACTGAAGCTTTCTTT. Translated: CASSIGAMNTEAFF.

V usage is TRBV6-6 and J usage is TRBJ1-5, with 9 bases aligning to TRBD1. The CDR3 consists of 13 residues. The junction had 6 bases not matched to a gene; V was cut back by 5 bases and J by 10 bases. Per germline, CDR1 MNHNY and CDR2 SVGAGI (reference sequence). Here the CDR3 DNA reads TGTGCCAGCAGTAACCAACAGGGGGCTCCCCAGCATTTT. Protein: CASSNQQGAPQHF.

This clone occurred once. The genes are TRBV6-5 and TRBJ1-2, with 7 bases lining up with TRBD1. Looked up from germline, CDR1 is MNHEY and CDR2 is SVGAGI. Trimming took 4 bases from V and 7 from J; bases not matched to a gene: 15. CDR3 length equals 16 residues. Written as DNA, the CDR3 is TGTGCCAGCAGTTCCCGAAAGACAGGGAGGCGTGGTGGCTACACCTTC. Amino acid sequence: CASSSRKTGRRGGYTF.

CDR3 bases: TGTGCCAGCTCACCACCCCAGGGGGCCAGAAGTGAAAAACTGTTTTTT. Translation: CASSPPQGARSEKLFF. The gene calls are TRBV18 and TRBJ1-4, with 8 bases that match TRBD1. The CDR3 loop spans 16 amino acids. Germline V gene lookup returns CDR1 KGHSH and CDR2 LQKENI. The junction had 7 bases not matched to a gene; V was cut back by 0 bases and J by 7 bases.

This clone turned up a few times. The chain couples TRBV19 to TRBJ1-2; D is unclear. CDR3 length: 13 amino acids. Germline CDR1 and CDR2: LNHDA and SQIVND (reference sequence). Trimming cost V 6 bases and J 8 bases, with 16 bases left between them. The DNA of the CDR3 is TGTGCCAGTAGGGTGAGCGGGGTAGGAGGCTACACCTTC. Its protein product is CASRVSGVGGYTF.

The DNA of the CDR3 is TGTGCCAGTAGCATCTCGGGGGGCGGGGTAGAAAACATTCAGTACTTC. Amino acids: CASSISGGGVENIQYF. The chain couples TRBV19 to TRBJ2-4; a possible D gene is TRBD2 (7 bases). This CDR3 is built from 16 residues. Trimming shortened V by 6 bases and J by 5 bases, and 20 bases separated the two germline ends. Germline V gene lookup returns CDR1 LNHDA and CDR2 SQIVND (reference sequence).

This chain uses TRBV9 with TRBJ2-1; TRBD2 is a possible D gene (6 bases). Germline V lookup: CDR1 SGDLS, CDR2 YYNGEE. CDR3 size: 17 residues. The V end was cut by 0 bases, the J end by 3 bases, with 16 bases between. CDR3 bases: TGTGCCAGCAGCGTAGTCTTTGGTAGCGGAGACTACAATGAGCAGTTCTTC. Its protein is CASSVVFGSGDYNEQFF.

This chain joins TRBV4-3 and TRBJ2-5; D might be TRBD2 (6 bases). There are 16 residues in the CDR3. V dropped 3 bases and J dropped 1 base, with 15 bases sitting between them. Germline CDR1 is LGHNA and CDR2 is YSLEER. CDR3 nucleotide sequence: TGCGCCAGCAGCCACTCGGGGACTGGAAGCCAAGAGACCCAGTACTTC. This translates into CASSHSGTGSQETQYF.

The chain employs TRBV7-2 and TRBJ2-1; TRBD1 matches 9 bases. The V gene's germline CDR1 is SGHTA and CDR2 FQGNSA. J lost 4 bases, V lost 5 bases, and 3 bases had no gene match. The CDR3 is 14 residues long. The CDR3: CASSPQGAYNEQFF. In DNA form, the CDR3 reads TGTGCCAGCAGCCCACAGGGGGCTTACAATGAGCAGTTCTTC. Supplemented by reference TRBV7-2 and TRBJ2-1, the full variable domain reads GAGVSQSPSNKVTEKGKDVELRCDPISGHTALYWYRQSLGQGLEFLIYFQGNSAPDKSGLPSDRFSAERTGGSVSTLTIQRTQQEDSAVYLCASSPQGAYNEQFFGPGTRLTVL.

This chain connects TRBV6-4 to TRBJ2-1; TRBD2 is a possible D gene (6 bases). The length of the CDR3 is 13 residues. Trimming stripped 5 bases from V and 4 bases from J, with 9 bases between. The V gene's germline CDR1 is MRHNA and CDR2 SNTAGT. CDR3 residues: CASSPTSYNEQFF. CDR3 DNA: TGTGCCAGCAGTCCGACTAGTTACAATGAGCAGTTCTTC.

This chain links TRBV12-3 or TRBV12-4 with TRBJ2-7; TRBD1 might be the D (5 bases). V lost 3 bases to trimming and J lost 2 bases, with 8 bases between them. The CDR3 loop spans 13 amino acids. CDR3 DNA sequence: TGTGCCAGCAGTTTCTACAGGACCTACGAGCAGTACTTC. Amino acid sequence: CASSFYRTYEQYF.

The chain carries TRBV9 and TRBJ1-4; tentatively, D is TRBD1 (6 bases). Per the germline V gene, CDR1 is SGDLS and CDR2 is YYNGEE. Between the trimmed V and J ends, which lost 2 bases and 0 bases, there was a span of 11 bases. The CDR3 loop spans 16 amino acids. DNA for the CDR3: TGTGCCAGCAGCGTGGCAGGGGACGCAACTAATGAAAAACTGTTTTTT. Encoded protein: CASSVAGDATNEKLFF.

The rearrangement links TRBV2 to TRBJ2-7, with D possibly being TRBD1 (6 bases). This CDR3 is 14 amino acids long. Per the germline V gene, CDR1 is SNHLY and CDR2 is FYNNEI. V shed 10 bases and J shed 0 bases, with 16 bases lying between them. Here the CDR3 DNA reads TGTGCCACCCAGTGGCAGGACAGCTCCTACGAGCAGTACTTC. Its translation: CATQWQDSSYEQYF.

This clone was found once. The genes are TRBV5-1 and TRBJ2-1; 8 positions match TRBD2. The junction had 11 bases not matched to a gene; V was cut back by 4 bases and J by 8 bases. The CDR3 has 15 amino acids. Germline values: CDR1 SGHRS, CDR2 YFSETQ. CDR3 nucleotide sequence: TGCGCCAGCAGCATCTCGGGAGGGCCTTGGGATGAGCAGTTCTTC. As protein: CASSISGGPWDEQFF.

This chain joins TRBV28 and TRBJ2-3; 13 nucleotides match TRBD2. There are 20 residues in the CDR3. V trimming: 4 bases; J trimming: 0 bases; junction bases outside the gene matches: 13. The germline V gene encodes CDR1 MDHEN and CDR2 SYDVKM. The CDR3 loop is CASSSPPGLAGSLSTDTQYF. DNA for the CDR3: TGTGCCAGCAGTTCACCCCCGGGACTAGCGGGAAGTCTAAGCACAGATACGCAGTATTTT.

The V gene is TRBV19, the J gene TRBJ2-3, with TRBD2 matching over 8 bases. The V gene's germline CDR1 is LNHDA and CDR2 SQIVND (reference sequence). The CDR3 has 15 residues. Trimming at V came to 4 bases and at J to 1 base, leaving 4 bases not matched to a gene. Written as DNA, the CDR3 is TGTGCCAGTAGTAACGGACTAGCCCGCACAGATACGCAGTATTTT. Translating it yields CASSNGLARTDTQYF.

In this sample, this clone turned up a few times. The V and J genes are TRBV28 and TRBJ1-1, with D possibly TRBD1 on 5 matching bases. The germline CDR1 and CDR2 sequences are MDHEN and SYDVKM. Trimming pared 7 bases from V and 4 bases from J, leaving 16 bases between. The CDR3 has 14 residues. DNA for the CDR3: TGTGCCAGCATCCGTGGTGGGGGAGGCACTGAAGCTTTCTTT. Translated: CASIRGGGGTEAFF.

This sequence joins TRBV9 and TRBJ1-6, with 7 bases that match TRBD1. V gave up 6 bases and J gave up 4 bases; unmatched junction bases: 7. Germline-derived CDR1 and CDR2 are SGDLS and YYNGEE. This CDR3 spans 15 amino acids. DNA for the CDR3: TGTGCCAGCACCGAAGGGACAGCTTATAATTCACCCCTCCACTTT. Its translation is CASTEGTAYNSPLHF.